This note documents a single T cell receptor beta chain sequence. The source of the sample is a study of blood T cell repertoires in COVID-19. The overall study: COVID-19 samples, acute and convalescent, were from the United States, Italy and Spain.

TCRdb keeps only in-frame clones here, not all; method: immunoSEQ multiplex PCR. The data show about 200,000 clones, with around 75% seen just once and 4% to 5.5% held by the top ten. V lost 10 bases and J lost 2; bases outside the gene matches: 8. Germline CDR1 and CDR2: SNHLY and FYNNEI. CDR3 size: 15 residues. V gene TRBV2 combines with J gene TRBJ1-3; 10 nucleotides align to TRBD1. The sample was peripheral blood. The sequence derives from a human donor in a cohort sampled during active COVID-19. CDR3 DNA: TGTGCCACCCGGACAGGGGGGGGAGCTGGAAACACCATATATTTT. Translation: CATRTGGGAGNTIYF.